The clone carrying this T cell receptor (beta chain) was recorded many times. The antigen is undetermined. This specimen comes from a study of T cells after yellow fever vaccination. Study-level background: SMART-Seq v4 Ultra Low Input handled preparation of low-cell-number fractions.

Universal primer sites and UMIs were introduced during 5'RACE template-switching synthesis of TCR cDNA. TCRdb re-analysed the 5' RACE reads in MiXCR, keeping a single row per CDR3 protein. The profile shows roughly 63,000 distinct CDR3 sequences, roughly 7.4% of them singletons. Findings of the study overall: There was a small share of clonotypes that showed up in both the CD4 and CD8 compartments. Compared with primary, the secondary response was weaker and peaked at day 5, not 15.

CDR1 and CDR2 from the germline V gene are MDHEN and SYDVKM. CDR3 size: 11 residues. The V end lost 4 bases, the J end lost 3 bases, and 3 bases lay between the germline ends. The source is a man aged 25-45 years who received the YFV17D yellow fever vaccine. The sequences come from CD8+ T cells sorted from PBMCs, collected 15 days after the yellow fever booster vaccination. The chain joins TRBV28 to TRBJ1-1; D is unclear. CDR3 region: CASSSYTEAFF. The DNA of the CDR3 is TGTGCCAGCAGTTCGTACACTGAAGCTTTCTTT.